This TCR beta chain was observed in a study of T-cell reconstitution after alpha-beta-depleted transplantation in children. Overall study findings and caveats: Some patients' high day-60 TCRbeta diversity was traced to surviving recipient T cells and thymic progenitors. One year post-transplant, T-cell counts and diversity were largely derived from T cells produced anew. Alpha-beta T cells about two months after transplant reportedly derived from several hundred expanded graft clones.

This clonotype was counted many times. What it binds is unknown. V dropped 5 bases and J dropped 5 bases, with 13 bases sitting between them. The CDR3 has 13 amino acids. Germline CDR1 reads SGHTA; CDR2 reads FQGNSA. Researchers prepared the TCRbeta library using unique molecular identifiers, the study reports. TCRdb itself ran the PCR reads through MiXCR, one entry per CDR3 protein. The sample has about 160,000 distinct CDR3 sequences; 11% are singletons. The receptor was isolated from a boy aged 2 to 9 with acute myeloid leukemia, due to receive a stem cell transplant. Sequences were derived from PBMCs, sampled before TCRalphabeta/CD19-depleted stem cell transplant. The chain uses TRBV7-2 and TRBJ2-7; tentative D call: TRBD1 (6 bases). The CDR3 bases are TGTGCCAGCAGCAGAACAGGGCTCGACGAGCAGTACTTC. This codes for CASSRTGLDEQYF.